The 22 T cell receptor beta chains presented below share a single source sample, sequenced in a study of cytomegalovirus exposure and HLA in healthy donors. The PCR contained 60 Vbeta and 13 Jbeta primers. Sequencing was performed with immunoSEQ multiplex PCR; in TCRdb, only in-frame clones are kept and a portion is missing. The data contain 120,000 to 150,000 clones, around 80% of them singletons. The sequencing sample was made of PBMCs. These receptors all stem from a woman in her forties in good health and CMV-seropositive.

The rearrangement uses TRBV12-5 and TRBJ2-7, with TRBD1 identical over 9 bases. The CDR3 contains 18 residues. J lost 2 bases, V lost 2 bases, and 13 bases had no gene match. CDR1 and CDR2 from the germline V gene are LGHNT and FRNRAP. This chain's CDR3 is CASGLSPGQGSLPYEQYF. The CDR3 DNA sequence: TGTGCTAGTGGTTTGAGTCCCGGACAGGGGTCCCTTCCCTACGAGCAGTACTTC.

This sequence joins TRBV7-3 and TRBJ2-3; D perhaps matches TRBD1 (5 bases). The V gene's germline CDR1 is SGHTA and CDR2 FQGTGA. This CDR3 comprises 16 residues. Deletions cut 5 bases from V and 1 base from J, with 16 bases between. The CDR3 spells CASSPSTIRGTDTQYF. CDR3 DNA: TGTGCCAGCAGCCCATCAACCATCAGGGGCACAGATACGCAGTATTTT.

This chain uses TRBV5-1 with TRBJ1-6; 10 nucleotides line up with TRBD1. CDR3 length: 14 amino acids. Germline V lookup: CDR1 SGHRS, CDR2 YFSETQ. The V segment lost 0 bases and the J segment 11 bases; nucleotides outside the gene matches: 2. In DNA, the CDR3 is TGCGCCAGCAGCTTGGGACAGGGGGCTGCACCCCTCCACTTT. Protein: CASSLGQGAAPLHF.

This clone appeared a few times. The rearrangement joins TRBV29-1 to TRBJ1-2; a weak D match, TRBD1 (6 bases). Germline V gene data show CDR1 as SQVTM and CDR2 as ANQGSEA. Trimming removed 5 bases from V and 8 bases from J, with 12 bases in between. The CDR3 has 11 residues. The CDR3: CSVNTGKGYTF. In DNA, the CDR3 is TGCAGCGTTAATACAGGGAAGGGCTACACCTTC.

This sequence joins TRBV11-1 and TRBJ2-7; D perhaps matches TRBD1 (6 bases). CDR1 and CDR2 from the germline V gene are SGHAT and FQDESV (reference sequence). The CDR3 runs to 14 residues. The V end was cut by 2 bases, the J end by 3 bases, with 11 bases between. The CDR3 here is CASSLLGRGYEQYF. The CDR3, as DNA: TGTGCCAGCAGCTTATTGGGCAGGGGCTACGAGCAGTACTTC.

This rearrangement joins TRBV7-3 to TRBJ2-6; 12 bases line up with TRBD1. The germline CDR1 and CDR2 sequences are SGHTA and FQGTGA. The CDR3 extends over 17 amino acids. J gave up 4 bases and V 5 bases, and 6 bases lay outside the gene matches. CDR3 DNA: TGTGCCAGCAGCACCGGGACAGGGGGCAACGGGGCCAACGTCCTGACTTTC. This translates into CASSTGTGGNGANVLTF.

CDR3 DNA: TGTGCCAGCAGCTTAGCCGGGACAGGGGCTGCAGATACGCAGTATTTT. It codes for CASSLAGTGAADTQYF. This rearrangement joins TRBV7-9 to TRBJ2-3; 10 bases are shared with TRBD1. After removal of 0 bases from V and 4 bases from J, the junction contained 4 bases not matched to a gene. The CDR3 sequence is 16 residues long. In germline, CDR1 is SEHNR, CDR2 FQNEAQ (reference sequence).

This clone was seen a few times. The V call is TRBV28, the J call TRBJ2-7; D perhaps matches TRBD1 (6 bases). The length of the CDR3 is 13 residues. Germline CDR1 MDHEN, CDR2 SYDVKM. V gave up 3 bases and J gave up 3 bases, with 9 bases separating them. This CDR3 is CASSFHRVYEQYF. The CDR3 DNA reads as TGTGCCAGCAGTTTCCACAGGGTCTACGAGCAGTACTTC.

The chain links TRBV28 to TRBJ2-1, with 8 bases aligning to TRBD1. The CDR3 has 16 amino acids. Trimming removed 6 bases from V and 0 bases from J; junction bases left unmatched: 7. CDR1 is MDHEN and CDR2 is SYDVKM in the germline V gene. The CDR3 region is CASSGQGTSSYNEQFF. CDR3 nucleotides: TGTGCCAGCAGCGGACAGGGTACGAGCTCCTACAATGAGCAGTTCTTC. Complete variable domain (other parts from reference TRBV28 and TRBJ2-1): DVKVTQSSRYLVKRTGEKVFLECVQDMDHENMFWYRQDPGLGLRLIYFSYDVKMKEKGDIPEGYSVSREKKERFSLILESASTNQTSMYLCASSGQGTSSYNEQFFGPGTRLTVL.

The chain is built from TRBV7-2 and TRBJ2-1, with D possibly matching TRBD2 (5 bases). V was clipped by 1 base and J by 4 bases, with 14 bases between them. The CDR3 consists of 16 residues. Germline V gene data show CDR1 as SGHTA and CDR2 as FQGNSA. The CDR3 protein is CASSLEVGGWYNEQFF. CDR3 coding DNA: TGTGCCAGCAGCTTAGAGGTTGGCGGGTGGTACAATGAGCAGTTCTTC.

The CDR3 DNA follows: TGTGCCAGCAGCCCAGGGTACGAGCAGTACTTC. Its translation: CASSPGYEQYF. The chain joins TRBV5-5 to TRBJ2-7; possible D gene TRBD1, 5 bases. The V end was cut by 4 bases, the J end by 4 bases, with 6 bases between. This CDR3 region has 11 residues. Germline V gives CDR1 SGHKS, CDR2 YYEKEE (reference sequence).

This clone has more than one count but fewer than ten. One junction end disagrees with the germline gene, perhaps due to a read error. The chain uses TRBV7-7 and TRBJ2-3, with D unclear. Germline CDR1 and CDR2: SSHAT and FNYEAQ (reference sequence). CDR3 length: 13 residues. The CDR3 DNA sequence: TGTGCTAGCAGCTTACTGAGCACAGATACGCAGTATTTT. Translated, it gives CASSLLSTDTQYF.

This chain connects TRBV14 to TRBJ2-1; 7 nucleotides line up with TRBD2. The CDR3 spans 16 residues. Germline V gives CDR1 SGHDN, CDR2 FVKESK. V lost 0 bases and J lost 7; bases outside the gene matches: 9. The CDR3 region is CASSQDRAGARNEQFF. CDR3 sequence (DNA): TGTGCCAGCAGCCAAGATCGGGCGGGAGCGAGGAATGAGCAGTTCTTC.

This sequence joins TRBV4-2 and TRBJ1-1, with 7 bases lining up with TRBD1. This CDR3 is 16 amino acids long. Trimming cost V 0 bases and J 1 base; bases outside gene matches: 5. In germline, CDR1 is LGHNA, CDR2 YNFKEQ. The CDR3: CASSQETGVSNTEAFF. The DNA for the CDR3 is TGTGCCAGCAGCCAAGAAACAGGGGTGTCGAACACTGAAGCTTTCTTT.

The rearrangement links TRBV4-2 to TRBJ2-1; the match to TRBD2 covers 7 bases. J lost 5 bases, V lost 1 base, and 5 bases had no gene match. This CDR3 has 15 amino acids. The V gene's germline CDR1 is LGHNA and CDR2 YNFKEQ. The CDR3: CASSQGTSFDNEQFF. CDR3 nucleotide sequence: TGTGCCAGCAGCCAAGGGACTAGTTTCGACAATGAGCAGTTCTTC.

The chain employs TRBV21-1 and TRBJ1-6; the D call TRBD1 from the table was never checked on the DNA. TRBV21-1 represents a pseudogene. This CDR3 has 15 residues. This CDR3 reads CASSKGQAENSPLHF. The CDR3 nucleotides are TGTGCCAGCAGCAAAGGCCAGGCCGAAAATTCACCCCTCCACTTT.

The chain recombines TRBV28 with TRBJ2-2, with D tentatively TRBD2 (6 bases). The CDR3 has 15 amino acids. Trimming took off 2 bases at V and 7 bases at J, with 14 bases between the two ends. Looked up from germline, CDR1 is MDHEN and CDR2 is SYDVKM. The CDR3 DNA is TGTGCCAGCAGTTTAATGACCCGGAGGGGCGGGGAGCTGTTTTTT. It is translated as CASSLMTRRGGELFF.

The rearrangement uses TRBV10-3 and TRBJ2-5, with D possibly being TRBD2 (7 bases). The CDR3 runs to 15 residues. V was cut by 0 bases and J by 4 bases, with 12 bases left in between. CDR1 is ENHRY, CDR2 SYGVKD, per germline. This CDR3 reads CAISESYRGGETQYF. The CDR3 coding sequence is TGTGCCATCAGTGAGTCGTATAGGGGGGGAGAGACCCAGTACTTC.

The chain has TRBV7-3 and TRBJ2-3; perhaps TRBD1 as D (6 bases). This CDR3 spans 13 amino acids. Germline V gives CDR1 SGHTA, CDR2 FQGTGA. With 5 bases removed from V and 2 bases from J, the gap between germline ends came to 8 bases. The CDR3 bases are TGTGCCAGCAGCGGACAGACCACAGATACGCAGTATTTT. Its translation: CASSGQTTDTQYF. The variable domain in full, with the rest retrieved from reference TRBV7-3 and TRBJ2-3, is GAGVSQTPSNKVTEKGKYVELRCDPISGHTALYWYRQSLGQGPEFLIYFQGTGAADDSGLPNDRFFAVRPEGSVSTLKIQRTERGDSAVYLCASSGQTTDTQYFGPGTRLTVL.

This clone was observed a few times. The genes are TRBV6-6 and TRBJ1-1, with 8 bases identical to TRBD1. Germline-derived CDR1 and CDR2 are MNHNY and SVGAGI (reference sequence). Trimming took 7 bases from V and 4 from J; bases not matched to a gene: 11. This CDR3 spans 15 amino acids. The CDR3 DNA is TGTGCCAGCAACAAGGACAGGGTCGGAGGCACTGAAGCTTTCTTT. Residues: CASNKDRVGGTEAFF.

V gene TRBV7-8 combines with J gene TRBJ1-1, with D hard to call. Germline V gene data show CDR1 as SGHVS and CDR2 as FQNEAQ. CDR3 length: 13 amino acids. Trimming took off 0 bases at V and 1 base at J, with 3 bases between the two ends. The CDR3 is CASSLARNTEAFF. The CDR3 nucleotides are TGTGCCAGCAGCTTAGCTCGGAACACTGAAGCTTTCTTT.

The chain carries TRBV5-4 and TRBJ2-1; 7 nucleotides match TRBD1. Germline loops: CDR1 SGHNT, CDR2 YYREEE (reference sequence). J was trimmed by 3 bases and V by 4 bases; bases with no gene match: 7. This CDR3 has 15 amino acids. CDR3 DNA: TGTGCCAGCAGCCAGCCGGGACAGTTCTACAATGAGCAGTTCTTC. Translation gives CASSQPGQFYNEQFF.